This entry lists 27 T cell receptor beta chains sequenced from one sample in a study of tumor-infiltrating lymphocytes in primary liver carcinoma. Co-extracting RNA and DNA was done with roughly 17-32 mg of unsorted bulk tissue as input. The researchers produced TCR beta cDNA from approximately 540 ng total RNA with a constant-region primer. Three rounds of nested multiplex PCR with slightly modified ARM-PCR produced TCR beta libraries. Primers for the first two PCR rounds were TRBV1-TRBV30 forward primers and a C-beta reverse primer (10 cycles per round). TCRdb independently ran MiXCR on the multiplex PCR reads; one entry per CDR3 protein. Of 100,000 to 120,000 distinct CDR3 sequences listed, 82% are singletons. Source material: liver tumor tissue from sampling region 3. Noted subset: tumor region T3, left-lateral pole. The source of these receptors is a man in his forties with primary liver carcinoma and hepatitis B virus infection.

Note on this clonotype: A read error is likely, as this CDR3 ends without the conserved phenylalanine or tryptophan. The V gene is TRBV11-2, the J gene TRBJ1-2; D ambiguous. The ends were cut back, 9 bases at V and 9 bases at J, with 11 bases in the middle. Germline V gives CDR1 SGHAT, CDR2 FQNNGV. The CDR3 sequence is 10 residues long. The CDR3 DNA is TGTGCCAGTAGCCCCAATAGCTACACCTTG. Its protein is CASSPNSYTL.

This clonotype was detected only once. One junction end does not reproduce the germline sequence, and a read error may be involved. For the CDR3, the DNA is TGTGCCAGCATTTTGCCGAGGGAGAGCACGGATACACAGTATTTT. Amino acids: CASILPRESTDTQYF. This sequence joins TRBV11-1 and TRBJ2-3, with a tentative D call TRBD2 (5 bases). CDR3 length: 15 residues. The germline gives CDR1 SGHAT, CDR2 FQDESV (reference sequence).

With respect to this clonotype: One junction end does not reproduce the germline sequence, and a read error may be involved. The chain is built from TRBV29-1 and TRBJ1-5, with D perhaps TRBD1 (5 bases). The CDR3 is 15 amino acids. Germline CDR1 and CDR2: SQVTM and ANQGSEA. The CDR3 DNA reads as TGCAGCGTTGCGGTTACAGGTGATAGCAATCAGCCCAAGCATTTT. Protein sequence: CSVAVTGDSNQPKHF.

Of note for this clonotype: At one boundary the junction diverges from the germline segment, which might be a read error. The chain joins TRBV29-1 to TRBJ2-2; 7 bases map to TRBD2. The CDR3 runs 15 residues. CDR1 is SQVTM, CDR2 ANQGSEA, per germline. CDR3 in DNA: TGCAGCGTTGGTCGTCCGGGAGGTAGCACCTGGGAGCTGCTTTTT. This gives the protein CSVGRPGGSTWELLF.

The V gene is TRBV29-1, the J gene TRBJ2-3, with TRBD2 matching 9 bases. V dropped 7 bases and J dropped 8; count of bases not matched to a gene: 10. The CDR3 is 13 amino acids. Germline CDR1 reads SQVTM; CDR2 reads ANQGSEA. The CDR3 DNA reads TGCAGCGGTACCCTTGCGGGAGGGGTTACGCAGTATTTT. Translated, it gives CSGTLAGGVTQYF.

This clonotype was recorded once. The genes are TRBV29-1 and TRBJ2-7; the D is unclear. The ends were cut back, 7 bases at V and 2 bases at J, with 24 bases in the middle. Per germline, CDR1 SQVTM and CDR2 ANQGSEA. This CDR3 is built from 16 residues. In DNA form, the CDR3 reads TGCAGCGCCATGATATCTGGGATGGGCACTCCCTACGAGCAGTACTTC. It is translated as CSAMISGMGTPYEQYF.

A remark on this clonotype: Possible read error: a much larger clone is one base away. The V gene is TRBV5-1, the J gene TRBJ2-1; no definite D call. Germline V gene data show CDR1 as SGHRS and CDR2 as YFSETQ. The CDR3 is made up of 14 amino acids. The CDR3 loop is CASSLEYQYNERFF. In DNA form, the CDR3 reads TGCGCCAGCAGCTTGGAGTACCAATACAATGAGCGGTTCTTC.

This clonotype was picked up one time. Germline is not matched at one junction end, which may reflect a read error. The chain has TRBV29-1 and TRBJ2-5; the D is unclear. This CDR3 region has 13 residues. Germline loops: CDR1 SQVTM, CDR2 ANQGSEA. The CDR3 sequence: CSVTASHQGTQYF. The CDR3 DNA sequence: TGCAGTGTTACAGCTTCACACCAAGGGACCCAGTACTTC.

With regard to this clonotype: This CDR3 fails to terminate in the conserved phenylalanine or tryptophan, so it likely reflects a read error. The CDR3 region has the DNA TGTGCCGGCAGTTTAGCAGGGACTGAAAAACTGTTTTTG. It codes for CAGSLAGTEKLFL. The genes are TRBV12-3 or TRBV12-4 and TRBJ1-4; TRBD1 is a possible D gene (5 bases). The CDR3 is 13 amino acids.

With respect to this clonotype: Sequence at one end of the junction differs from germline and may be a read error. The rearrangement uses TRBV5-6 and TRBJ2-5, with D possibly matching TRBD2 (5 bases). Germline lookup yields CDR1 SGHDT and CDR2 YYEEEE. The CDR3 length is 13 residues. The CDR3 bases are TGTACCAGCAGCTCTAGCACCCGGGAGACCCAGTACTTC. This codes for CTSSSSTRETQYF.

This clonotype was seen a few times. Since a much larger clone is just one base distant, this may be a read error. The chain is built from TRBV6-1 and TRBJ1-2, with D unresolved. Germline V lookup: CDR1 MNHNS, CDR2 SASEGT. V shed 7 bases and J shed 6 bases, with 15 bases lying between them. This CDR3 contains 13 residues. CDR3 residues: CASTVEVRDGYTF. The DNA of the CDR3 is TGTGCCAGCACTGTCGAGGTTAGGGATGGCTACACCTTC.

Note on this clonotype: The germline gene is not matched at one end of the junction; a read error may be the cause. This rearrangement joins TRBV12-3 or TRBV12-4 to TRBJ2-7; the match to TRBD2 covers 8 bases. This CDR3 is built from 15 residues. The CDR3 bases are TGTGCCAGCACCCGCGCCGGGAGCGGGAGCTACGTGCAGTACTTC. It yields the protein CASTRAGSGSYVQYF.

The V gene is TRBV4-2, the J gene TRBJ2-1, with 7 bases identical to TRBD1. Germline lookup yields CDR1 LGHNA and CDR2 YNFKEQ. Germline trimming cut 3 bases from V and 9 bases from J; bases unmatched to any gene: 11. The CDR3 has 15 amino acids. This CDR3 reads CASSQDFRQGIEQFF. CDR3 DNA sequence: TGTGCCAGCAGCCAGGATTTCAGACAGGGAATTGAGCAGTTCTTC.

Details on this clonotype: Germline is not matched at one junction end, which may reflect a read error. The CDR3 DNA sequence: TGCGCCAGCAGCCCAAAGACAGGGCATCCTCCCAGGGAGATGTTCTTT. It yields the protein CASSPKTGHPPREMFF. The rearrangement uses TRBV4-3 and TRBJ2-2, with 7 bases fitting TRBD1. The CDR3 sequence is 16 residues long. Per germline, CDR1 LGHNA and CDR2 YSLEER.

Comments on this clonotype: A read error is possible here, since a much larger clone lies one base away. This chain joins TRBV7-2 and TRBJ2-5; 11 positions match TRBD2. The J segment lost 1 base and the V segment lost 5 bases, leaving 3 bases of the junction unmatched. This CDR3 has 15 amino acids. Germline V gives CDR1 SGHTA, CDR2 FQGNSA. The CDR3 sequence is CASSVLAGAQETQYF. Written as DNA, the CDR3 is TGTGCCAGCAGCGTACTAGCGGGAGCCCAAGAGACCCAGTACTTC.

Points on this clonotype: At one end the junction does not follow the germline gene, possibly because of a read error. V is TRBV29-1 and J is TRBJ1-2; D call uncertain. Germline CDR1 SQVTM, CDR2 ANQGSEA. The CDR3 is 14 amino acids. Here the CDR3 reads CSIEEGRRSYGYAF. Here the CDR3 DNA reads TGCAGCATTGAAGAGGGCCGCAGGTCATACGGCTACGCCTTC.

The chain recombines TRBV14 with TRBJ2-1; D is undetermined. The CDR3 contains 11 residues. Trimming shortened V by 2 bases and J by 13 bases, and 9 bases separated the two germline ends. Looked up from germline, CDR1 is SGHDN and CDR2 is FVKESK. The CDR3 loop reads CASSQSVEQFF. In nucleotides, the CDR3 is TGTGCCAGCAGCCAAAGTGTGGAACAGTTCTTC.

Details on this clonotype: The junction departs from germline at one end; a sequencing error may be responsible. The CDR3 region is CASSIDRGPPGEAFF. Written as DNA, the CDR3 is TGTGCCAGCAGCATAGATCGGGGCCCGCCTGGTGAAGCTTTTTTT. This chain connects TRBV11-2 to TRBJ1-1; D perhaps matches TRBD1 (5 bases). This CDR3 comprises 15 residues. Germline CDR1 and CDR2: SGHAT and FQNNGV.

This clonotype showed up just a few times. The chain uses TRBV6-2 or TRBV6-3 and TRBJ2-7; 8 nucleotides agree with TRBD1. Germline CDR1 and CDR2: MNHEY and SVGEGT. With V trimmed by 9 bases and J by 5 bases, 12 bases remained unmatched. This CDR3 is built from 14 residues. Here the CDR3 reads CASSLRDRTHEQYF. In DNA form, the CDR3 reads TGTGCCAGTAGCCTTCGGGACAGGACCCACGAGCAGTACTTC.

In the case of this clonotype: Possible read error: a much larger clone is one base away. The chain is built from TRBV20-1 and TRBJ2-3; a weak D match, TRBD2 (7 bases). V was trimmed by 5 bases and J by 3 bases, leaving 21 bases between them. Germline CDR1 reads DFQATT; CDR2 reads SNEGSKA (reference sequence). CDR3 length: 16 amino acids. The CDR3 region is CSARRRGRALTDTQYF. Written as DNA, the CDR3 is TGCAGTGCTCGAAGAAGGGGGAGGGCCCTTACAGATACGCAGTATTTT.

About this clonotype: A read error may produce the germline difference seen at one junction end. This chain uses TRBV4-2 with TRBJ2-3, with a possible D match to TRBD2 (6 bases). This CDR3 has 15 amino acids. Germline loops: CDR1 LGHNA, CDR2 YNFKEQ. For the CDR3, the DNA is TGTGCCAGTAGCCTGACTAGTATAAGCACAGATACGCCGTATTTT. Protein sequence: CASSLTSISTDTPYF.

This chain joins TRBV10-3 and TRBJ1-2; D possibly corresponds to TRBD1 (6 bases). The V end was cut by 0 bases, the J end by 9 bases, with 20 bases between. This CDR3 spans 16 amino acids. Germline V gene sequence: CDR1 ENHRY, CDR2 SYGVKD. This CDR3 reads CAISESTGLSAYCYTF. The CDR3 bases are TGTGCCATCAGTGAGTCAACAGGGCTCTCAGCATATTGCTACACCTTC.

This clonotype was seen ten or more times. The chain has TRBV5-1 and TRBJ2-3; TRBD2 agrees at 11 bases. The CDR3 covers 17 residues. Germline CDR1 SGHRS, CDR2 YFSETQ. Trimming at V came to 0 bases and at J to 0 bases, leaving 3 bases not matched to a gene. The CDR3 sequence is CASSLGLAGGSTDTQYF. CDR3 coding DNA: TGCGCCAGCAGCTTGGGGCTAGCGGGAGGCAGCACAGATACGCAGTATTTT.

This clonotype was detected many times. CDR3 protein: CSAYTTPGLAGETQYF. The CDR3 DNA reads TGCAGCGCCTACACGACTCCGGGACTAGCGGGAGAGACCCAGTACTTC. The chain employs TRBV29-1 and TRBJ2-5; 12 bases are shared with TRBD2. Per germline, CDR1 SQVTM and CDR2 ANQGSEA. The CDR3 runs 16 residues. V lost 7 bases, J lost 4 bases, and 13 bases stayed unmatched.

Points on this clonotype: A read error is likely, as this CDR3 ends without the conserved phenylalanine or tryptophan. This chain links TRBV6-1 with TRBJ2-7; D is perhaps TRBD1 (5 bases). From germline, CDR1 is MNHNS and CDR2 SASEGT. This CDR3 has 12 residues. Trimming cost V 7 bases and J 2 bases, with 9 bases left between them. DNA of the CDR3: TGTGCCAGCACAGGGAACCCCTACGAGCAGTACATC. It is translated as CASTGNPYEQYI.

In regard to this clonotype: Germline and junction disagree at one end, which may indicate a read error. This chain links TRBV5-5 with TRBJ2-1; D is perhaps TRBD1 or TRBD2 (6 bases each). This CDR3 has 14 amino acids. The germline V gene encodes CDR1 SGHKS and CDR2 YYEKEE (reference sequence). The CDR3 sequence is CATNRGIGTSGQLF. The CDR3 DNA follows: TGTGCCACGAATCGGGGGATAGGGACATCTGGGCAGCTCTTC.

The chain recombines TRBV18 with TRBJ1-1, with a tentative D call TRBD1 (6 bases). This CDR3 has 16 residues. Germline V gene data show CDR1 as KGHSH and CDR2 as LQKENI. V gave up 3 bases and J gave up 1 base, with 15 bases separating them. CDR3 DNA sequence: TGTGCCAGCTCACCCCTACCCCTGGGGGCGAACACTGAAGCTTTCTTT. It encodes CASSPLPLGANTEAFF. The whole variable domain, filled in from reference TRBV18 and TRBJ1-1, reads NAGVMQNPRHLVRRRGQEARLRCSPMKGHSHVYWYRQLPEEGLKFMVYLQKENIIDESGMPKERFSAEFPKEGPSILRIQQVVRGDSAAYFCASSPLPLGANTEAFFGQGTRLTVV.